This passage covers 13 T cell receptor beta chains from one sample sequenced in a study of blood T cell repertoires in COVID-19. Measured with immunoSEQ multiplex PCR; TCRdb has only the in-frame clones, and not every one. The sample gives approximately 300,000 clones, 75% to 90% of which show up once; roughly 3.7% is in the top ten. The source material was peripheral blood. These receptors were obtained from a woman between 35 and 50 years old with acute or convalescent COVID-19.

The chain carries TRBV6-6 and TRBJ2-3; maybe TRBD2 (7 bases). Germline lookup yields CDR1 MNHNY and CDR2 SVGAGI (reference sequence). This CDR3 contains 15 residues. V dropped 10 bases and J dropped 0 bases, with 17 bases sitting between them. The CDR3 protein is CATFGGGLSTDTQYF. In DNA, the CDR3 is TGTGCCACATTTGGGGGGGGCTTGAGCACAGATACGCAGTATTTT.

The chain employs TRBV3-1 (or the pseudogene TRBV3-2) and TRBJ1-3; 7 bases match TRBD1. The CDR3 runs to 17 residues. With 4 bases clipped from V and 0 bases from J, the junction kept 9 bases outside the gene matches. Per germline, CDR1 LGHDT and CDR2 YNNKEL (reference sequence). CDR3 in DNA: TGTGCCAGCAGCCCTGGGGCAGGGGGGAACTCTGGAAACACCATATATTTT. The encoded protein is CASSPGAGGNSGNTIYF.

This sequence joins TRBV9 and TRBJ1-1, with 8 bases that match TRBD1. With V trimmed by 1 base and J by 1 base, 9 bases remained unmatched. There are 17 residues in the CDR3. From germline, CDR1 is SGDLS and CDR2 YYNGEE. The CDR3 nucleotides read TGTGCCAGCAGCGTAAGTCAATCCACAGGGGGGAACACTGAAGCTTTCTTT. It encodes CASSVSQSTGGNTEAFF. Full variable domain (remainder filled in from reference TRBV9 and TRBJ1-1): DSGVTQTPKHLITATGQRVTLRCSPRSGDLSVYWYQQSLDQGLQFLIQYYNGEERAKGNILERFSAQQFPDLHSELNLSSLELGDSALYFCASSVSQSTGGNTEAFFGQGTRLTVV.

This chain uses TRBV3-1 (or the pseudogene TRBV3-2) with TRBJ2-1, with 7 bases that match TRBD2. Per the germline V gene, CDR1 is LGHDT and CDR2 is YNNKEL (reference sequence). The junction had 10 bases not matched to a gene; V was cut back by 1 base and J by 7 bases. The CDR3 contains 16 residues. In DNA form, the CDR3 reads TGTGCCAGCAGCCAAGTGCCCGGGACCGGGGGGAATGAGCAGTTCTTC. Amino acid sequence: CASSQVPGTGGNEQFF.

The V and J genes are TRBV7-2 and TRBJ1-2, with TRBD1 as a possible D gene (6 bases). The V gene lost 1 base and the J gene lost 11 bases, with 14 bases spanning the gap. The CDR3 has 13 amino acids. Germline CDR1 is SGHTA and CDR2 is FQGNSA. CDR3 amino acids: CASSLDRETPYTF. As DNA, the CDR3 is TGTGCCAGCAGCTTAGACAGGGAAACACCTTACACCTTC.

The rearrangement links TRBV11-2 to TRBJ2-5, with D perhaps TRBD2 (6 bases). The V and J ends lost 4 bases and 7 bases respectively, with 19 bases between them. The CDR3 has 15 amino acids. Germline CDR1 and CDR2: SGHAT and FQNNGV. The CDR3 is CASSWETDPGGTQYF. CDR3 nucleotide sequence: TGTGCCAGCAGCTGGGAGACAGACCCCGGGGGGACCCAGTACTTC.

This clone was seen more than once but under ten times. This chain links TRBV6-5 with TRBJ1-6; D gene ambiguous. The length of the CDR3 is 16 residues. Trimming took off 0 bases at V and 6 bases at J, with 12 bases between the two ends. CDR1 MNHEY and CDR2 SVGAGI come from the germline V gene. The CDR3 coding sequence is TGTGCCAGCAGTTACTCGTGGGGAGGGCGTAATTCACCCCTCCACTTT. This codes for CASSYSWGGRNSPLHF.

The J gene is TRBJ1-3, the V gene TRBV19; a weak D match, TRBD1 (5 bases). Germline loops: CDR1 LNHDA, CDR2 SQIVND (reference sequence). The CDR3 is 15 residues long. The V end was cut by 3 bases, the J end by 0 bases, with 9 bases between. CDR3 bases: TGTGCCAGTAGTATCGGGGGGAGCTCTGGAAACACCATATATTTT. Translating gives CASSIGGSSGNTIYF.

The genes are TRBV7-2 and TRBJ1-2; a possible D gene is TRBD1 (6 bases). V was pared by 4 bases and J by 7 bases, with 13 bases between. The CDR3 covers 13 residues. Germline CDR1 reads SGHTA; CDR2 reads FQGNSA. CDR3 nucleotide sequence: TGTGCCAGCAGCTCCCAGGGGATCGGTGGCTACACCTTC. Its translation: CASSSQGIGGYTF.

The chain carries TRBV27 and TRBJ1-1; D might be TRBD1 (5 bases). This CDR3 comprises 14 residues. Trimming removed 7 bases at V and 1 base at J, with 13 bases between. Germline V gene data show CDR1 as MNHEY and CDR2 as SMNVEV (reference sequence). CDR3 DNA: TGTGCCAGCATCTTTCTGGGGCCGAACACTGAAGCTTTCTTT. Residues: CASIFLGPNTEAFF.

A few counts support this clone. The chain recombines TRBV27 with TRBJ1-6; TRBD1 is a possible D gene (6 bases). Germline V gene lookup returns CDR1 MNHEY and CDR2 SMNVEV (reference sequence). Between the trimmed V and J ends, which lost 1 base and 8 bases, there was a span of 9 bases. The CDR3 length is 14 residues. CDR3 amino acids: CASSLYRDDSPLHF. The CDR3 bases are TGTGCCAGCAGTTTATACAGGGATGATTCACCCCTCCACTTT.

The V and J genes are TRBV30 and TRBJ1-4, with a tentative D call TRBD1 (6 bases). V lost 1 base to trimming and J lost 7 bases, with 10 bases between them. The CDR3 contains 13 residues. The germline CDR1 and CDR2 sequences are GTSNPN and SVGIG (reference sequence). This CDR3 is CAWSARGVEKLFF. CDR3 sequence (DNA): TGTGCCTGGAGTGCCAGGGGAGTTGAAAAACTGTTTTTT.

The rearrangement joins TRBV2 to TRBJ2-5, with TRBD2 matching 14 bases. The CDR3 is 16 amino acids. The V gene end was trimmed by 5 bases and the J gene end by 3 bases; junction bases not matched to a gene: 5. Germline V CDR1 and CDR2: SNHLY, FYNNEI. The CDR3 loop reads CASSLPGLAGEETQYF. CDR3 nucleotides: TGTGCCAGCAGTCTCCCGGGACTAGCGGGGGAAGAGACCCAGTACTTC.